A single sample is the source of the 17 T cell receptor beta chains below, sequenced in a study of radiotherapy plus CTLA-4 blockade in lung cancer. Sequencing used immunoSEQ multiplex PCR; TCRdb keeps in-frame clones, though not all of them. This repertoire shows fewer than 100,000 clones, approximately 80% found once; its top ten account for 0.65% to 0.85%. The starting material was peripheral blood, obtained from a patient treated with radiotherapy plus ipilimumab. The source of these receptors is a human donor with non-small cell lung cancer who had stable disease on radiotherapy plus ipilimumab.

The chain recombines TRBV6-1 with TRBJ1-6; D ambiguous. The CDR3 loop spans 17 amino acids. The germline CDR1 and CDR2 sequences are MNHNS and SASEGT. V was shortened by 3 bases and J by 6 bases, with 18 bases between the two germline ends. CDR3 residues: CASSDHPWGSGNSPLHF. The CDR3 coding sequence is TGTGCCAGCAGTGATCATCCGTGGGGTAGCGGTAATTCACCCCTCCACTTT.

The V and J genes are TRBV29-1 and TRBJ1-1; D gene ambiguous. The CDR3 covers 13 residues. V was trimmed by 4 bases and J by 4 bases, leaving 13 bases between them. Germline CDR1 reads SQVTM; CDR2 reads ANQGSEA. This CDR3 reads CSVGNAPGTEAFF. The CDR3 nucleotides read TGCAGCGTTGGAAATGCACCTGGCACTGAAGCTTTCTTT.

A few counts support this clone. The chain carries TRBV10-2 and TRBJ2-5; no reliable D call. Per the germline V gene, CDR1 is WSHSY and CDR2 is SAAADI. CDR3 length equals 13 residues. V lost 4 bases, J lost 5 bases, and 11 bases lay in between. As DNA, the CDR3 is TGCGCCAGCAGTGTGACTGTCTACGAGACCCAGTACTTC. Encoded protein: CASSVTVYETQYF.

In its sample, this clone was seen a few times. The V gene is TRBV7-8, the J gene TRBJ1-3; possibly TRBD1 for D (6 bases). The germline gives CDR1 SGHVS, CDR2 FQNEAQ. With 1 base removed from V and 7 bases from J, the gap between germline ends came to 11 bases. CDR3 length: 14 amino acids. The CDR3 coding sequence is TGTGCCAGCAGCTTAGACAGGGATAAGAACACCATATATTTT. Its translation: CASSLDRDKNTIYF.

Here the CDR3 DNA reads TGCGCCAGCAGCCAAACCCCCTCCTACGAGCAGTACTTC. Translating gives CASSQTPSYEQYF. This chain uses TRBV5-1 with TRBJ2-7; the D is unclear. The CDR3 length is 13 residues. Trimming shortened V by 4 bases and J by 0 bases, and 8 bases separated the two germline ends. Looked up from germline, CDR1 is SGHRS and CDR2 is YFSETQ. The variable domain in full, with the rest retrieved from reference TRBV5-1 and TRBJ2-7, is KAGVTQTPRYLIKTRGQQVTLSCSPISGHRSVSWYQQTPGQGLQFLFEYFSETQRNKGNFPGRFSGRQFSNSRSEMNVSTLELGDSALYLCASSQTPSYEQYFGPGTRLTVT.

The rearrangement uses TRBV19 and TRBJ2-2; D is possibly TRBD2 (5 bases). The V gene's germline CDR1 is LNHDA and CDR2 SQIVND (reference sequence). The CDR3 is 15 amino acids. V was cut by 7 bases and J by 4 bases, with 16 bases left in between. The CDR3 here is CASNTLAGFTGELFF. The CDR3 bases are TGTGCCAGTAACACCTTGGCGGGCTTCACCGGGGAGCTGTTTTTT.

J is TRBJ1-1 and V is TRBV5-1, with D possibly being TRBD1 (5 bases). The ends were cut back, 4 bases at V and 1 base at J, with 8 bases in the middle. The germline CDR1 and CDR2 sequences are SGHRS and YFSETQ. The CDR3 consists of 13 residues. CDR3 nucleotide sequence: TGCGCCAGCAGCATAGGACAGAACACTGAAGCTTTCTTT. It codes for CASSIGQNTEAFF.

The chain combines TRBV9 with TRBJ1-4; 12 bases are a match to TRBD1. In germline, CDR1 is SGDLS, CDR2 YYNGEE. V lost 4 bases, J lost 5 bases, and 12 bases stayed unmatched. The CDR3 sequence is 18 residues long. The DNA of the CDR3 is TGTGCCAGCAGCCTACGTCCCGGGACAGGGGGCGGGAATGAAAAACTGTTTTTT. The encoded protein is CASSLRPGTGGGNEKLFF. Complete variable domain (other parts from reference TRBV9 and TRBJ1-4): DSGVTQTPKHLITATGQRVTLRCSPRSGDLSVYWYQQSLDQGLQFLIQYYNGEERAKGNILERFSAQQFPDLHSELNLSSLELGDSALYFCASSLRPGTGGGNEKLFFGSGTQLSVL.

The V gene is TRBV28, the J gene TRBJ1-5; 9 bases fit TRBD1. Germline CDR1 and CDR2: MDHEN and SYDVKM. The CDR3 runs to 14 residues. The ends lost 4 bases at V and 6 bases at J; junction bases unmatched: 4. CDR3 sequence (DNA): TGTGCCAGCAGTTATACAGGGGGCGTTCAGCCCCAGCATTTT. It translates to CASSYTGGVQPQHF.

The genes are TRBV4-1 and TRBJ2-7; tentative D call: TRBD1 (6 bases). Trimming stripped 3 bases from V and 5 bases from J, with 11 bases between. The CDR3 has 13 residues. Germline loops: CDR1 MGHRA, CDR2 YSYEKL. CDR3 region: CASSQGKGDEQYF. As DNA, the CDR3 is TGCGCCAGCAGCCAGGGGAAGGGGGACGAGCAGTACTTC.

The rearrangement joins TRBV11-1 to TRBJ2-1; D remains ambiguous. Trimming removed 0 bases from V and 1 base from J, with 10 bases in between. Germline V gene sequence: CDR1 SGHAT, CDR2 FQDESV (reference sequence). The CDR3 sequence is 16 residues long. The CDR3 region is CASSLAPSLSYNEQFF. As DNA, the CDR3 is TGTGCCAGCAGCTTAGCCCCATCACTTTCCTACAATGAGCAGTTCTTC.

This chain uses TRBV5-1 with TRBJ2-1; 9 positions agree with TRBD1. Losses at the gene ends were 1 base for V and 5 bases for J; bases not matched to a gene: 4. The CDR3 spans 15 residues. CDR1 and CDR2 (germline): SGHRS, YFSETQ. CDR3 sequence reads: CASSLQQGAHNEQFF. CDR3 DNA: TGCGCCAGCAGCTTGCAACAGGGGGCCCACAATGAGCAGTTCTTC.

This sequence joins TRBV19 and TRBJ2-1; perhaps TRBD1 as D (5 bases). With 0 bases removed from V and 10 bases from J, the gap between germline ends came to 10 bases. The CDR3 has 13 residues. CDR1 LNHDA and CDR2 SQIVND come from the germline V gene (reference sequence). CDR3 DNA sequence: TGTGCCAGTAGTATAGATCGTTACAGGGAGCAGTTCTTC. It specifies CASSIDRYREQFF.

This chain joins TRBV5-4 and TRBJ2-1; 10 bases align to TRBD2. J was trimmed by 7 bases and V by 5 bases; bases with no gene match: 9. The CDR3 is made up of 15 amino acids. From germline, CDR1 is SGHNT and CDR2 YYREEE (reference sequence). The CDR3 nucleotides are TGTGCCAGCAGACCGTCTAGCGGGAGCCGGAATGAGCAGTTCTTC. This codes for CASRPSSGSRNEQFF.

This clone was observed a handful of times. CDR3 protein: CASSPSRTRLETESAFF. CDR3 nucleotide sequence: TGTGCCAGCTCACCCTCCCGGACCCGACTTGAGACTGAATCGGCTTTCTTT. J is TRBJ1-1 and V is TRBV18, with D uncertain. The CDR3 length is 17 residues. Trimming stripped 3 bases from V and 11 bases from J, with 28 bases between. Germline lookup yields CDR1 KGHSH and CDR2 LQKENI.

This clone was recorded a few times. The rearrangement joins TRBV28 to TRBJ1-1; TRBD1 matches 8 bases. V shed 2 bases and J 6 bases; nucleotides not matched to a gene: 5. This CDR3 is 14 amino acids long. Germline V CDR1 and CDR2: MDHEN, SYDVKM. The CDR3 DNA follows: TGTGCCAGCAGTTTAATCGGGACAGGAGCTGAAGCTTTCTTT. As protein: CASSLIGTGAEAFF.

V gene TRBV30 combines with J gene TRBJ2-3; no firm D call. Germline CDR1 GTSNPN, CDR2 SVGIG (reference sequence). The V gene lost 2 bases and the J gene lost 10 bases, with 16 bases spanning the gap. The CDR3 runs to 13 residues. The CDR3 reads CAWSPLGRSAQYF. In DNA, the CDR3 is TGTGCCTGGAGTCCCTTGGGTCGAAGCGCGCAGTATTTT.